Detailed here is one T cell receptor beta chain. The antigen is unknown. The sample comes from a study of radiation and T cells in renal cell carcinoma. Study-wide background: Nephrectomy followed 15 Gy stereotactic body radiation by 4 weeks. Findings and caveats of the study: Baseline intratumoral clonotype presence is unknown without pretreatment biopsies.

The CDR3 loop spans 15 amino acids. Looked up from germline, CDR1 is SGDLS and CDR2 is YYNGEE. Unmatched junction bases numbered 5, after V lost 0 bases and J lost 6 bases. The time point is: baseline pretreatment blood. The treatment here: 15 Gy SBRT to primary tumor, nephrectomy 4 weeks later. Sequencing was performed with immunoSEQ multiplex PCR; in TCRdb, only in-frame clones are kept and a portion is missing. The table records some 150,000 clones, over 65% of them present only once. The receptor comes from a woman between 50 and 59 years old with renal cell carcinoma. The chain couples TRBV9 to TRBJ2-2; TRBD2 matches 7 bases. Sequencing used blood, obtained from a patient whose treatment included radiotherapy and nephrectomy. CDR3 in amino acids: CASSVAAGVPGELFF. The CDR3 nucleotides read TGTGCCAGCAGCGTAGCTGCGGGGGTCCCCGGGGAGCTGTTTTTT.